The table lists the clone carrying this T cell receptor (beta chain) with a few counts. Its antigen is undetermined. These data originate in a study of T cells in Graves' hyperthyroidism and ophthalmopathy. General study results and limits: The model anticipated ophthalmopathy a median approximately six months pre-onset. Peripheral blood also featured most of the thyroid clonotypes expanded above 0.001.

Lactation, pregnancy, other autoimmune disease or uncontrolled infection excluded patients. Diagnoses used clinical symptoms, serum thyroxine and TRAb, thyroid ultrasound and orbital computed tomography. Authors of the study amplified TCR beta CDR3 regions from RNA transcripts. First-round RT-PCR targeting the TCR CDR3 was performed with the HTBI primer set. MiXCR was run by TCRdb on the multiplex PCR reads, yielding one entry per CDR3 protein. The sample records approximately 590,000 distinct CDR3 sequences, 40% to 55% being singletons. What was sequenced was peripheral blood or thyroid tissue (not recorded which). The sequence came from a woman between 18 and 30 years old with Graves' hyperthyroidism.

The CDR3 spells CAWARDWAYEQYF. The CDR3 DNA sequence: TGTGCCTGGGCCAGGGACTGGGCCTACGAGCAGTACTTC. The chain couples TRBV25-1 to TRBJ2-7; a weak D match, TRBD2 (6 bases). The germline V gene encodes CDR1 MGHDK and CDR2 SYGVNS. Trimming removed 11 bases at V and 2 bases at J, with 16 bases between. CDR3 length: 13 amino acids.